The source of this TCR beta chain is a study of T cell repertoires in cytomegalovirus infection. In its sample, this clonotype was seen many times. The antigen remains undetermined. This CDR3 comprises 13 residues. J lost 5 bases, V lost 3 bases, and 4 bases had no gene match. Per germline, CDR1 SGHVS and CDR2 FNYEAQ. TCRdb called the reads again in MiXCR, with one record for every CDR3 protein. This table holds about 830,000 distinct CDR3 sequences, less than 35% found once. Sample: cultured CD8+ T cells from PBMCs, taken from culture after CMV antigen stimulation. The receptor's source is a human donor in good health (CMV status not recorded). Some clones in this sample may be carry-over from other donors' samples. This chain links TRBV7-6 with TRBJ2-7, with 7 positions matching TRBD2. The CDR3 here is CASSLTSGDEQYF. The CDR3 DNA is TGTGCCAGCAGCTTGACAAGCGGGGACGAGCAGTACTTC.